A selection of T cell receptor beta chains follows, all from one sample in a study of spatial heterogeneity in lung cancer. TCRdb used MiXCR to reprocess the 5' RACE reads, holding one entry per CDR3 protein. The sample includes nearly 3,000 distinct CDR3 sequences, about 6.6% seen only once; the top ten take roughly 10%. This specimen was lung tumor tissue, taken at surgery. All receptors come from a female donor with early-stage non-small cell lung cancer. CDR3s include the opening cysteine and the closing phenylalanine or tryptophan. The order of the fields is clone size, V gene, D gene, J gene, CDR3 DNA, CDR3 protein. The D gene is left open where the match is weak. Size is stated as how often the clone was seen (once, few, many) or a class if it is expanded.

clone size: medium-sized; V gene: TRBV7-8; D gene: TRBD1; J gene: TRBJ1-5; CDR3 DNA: TGTGCCAGCAGCACTACGACAGGGGGTAATCAGCCCCAGCATTTT; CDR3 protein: CASSTTTGGNQPQHF
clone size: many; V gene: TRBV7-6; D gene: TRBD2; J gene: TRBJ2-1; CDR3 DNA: TGTGCCAGCAGCTTAAGGGCGACTAGCGTAACCTACAATGAGCAGTTCTTC; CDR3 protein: CASSLRATSVTYNEQFF
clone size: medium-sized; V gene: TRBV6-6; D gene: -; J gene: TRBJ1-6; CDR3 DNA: TGTGCCAGCAGTACCGGGGTAGGGGGCTCCTATAATTCACCCCTCCACTTT; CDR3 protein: CASSTGVGGSYNSPLHF
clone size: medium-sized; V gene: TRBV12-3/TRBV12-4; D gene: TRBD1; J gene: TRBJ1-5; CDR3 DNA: TGTGCCAGCAGTTTAAGGACAGGGGGGGGTCAGCCCCAGCATTTT; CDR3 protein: CASSLRTGGGQPQHF
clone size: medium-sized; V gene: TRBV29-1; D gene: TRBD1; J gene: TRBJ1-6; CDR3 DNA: TGCAGCGCTTCCGGGACAGGGAATTCACCCCTCCACTTT; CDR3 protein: CSASGTGNSPLHF
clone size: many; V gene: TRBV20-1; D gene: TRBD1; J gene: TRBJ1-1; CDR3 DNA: TGCAGGGTGGGACAGGGGCAGAACACTGAAGCTTTCTTT; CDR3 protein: CRVGQGQNTEAFF
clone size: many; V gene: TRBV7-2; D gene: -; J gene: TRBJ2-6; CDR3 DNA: TGTGCCAGCAGCTTAGGGGCGATGGGGGCCAACGTCCTGACTTTC; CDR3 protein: CASSLGAMGANVLTF
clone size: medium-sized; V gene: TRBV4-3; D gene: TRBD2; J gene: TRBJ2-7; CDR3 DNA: TGCGCCAGCAGCCAAGGACGGGGACTAGAAGAGCAGTACTTC; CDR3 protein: CASSQGRGLEEQYF
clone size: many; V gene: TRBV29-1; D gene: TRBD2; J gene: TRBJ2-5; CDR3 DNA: TGCAGCGTTAGTCGGGGGGGCCAGGAGACCCAGTACTTC; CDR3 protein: CSVSRGGQETQYF
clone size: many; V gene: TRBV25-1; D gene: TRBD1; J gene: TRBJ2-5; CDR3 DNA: TGTGCCAGCAGTGAAAGGGGGCACCAAGAGACCCAGTACTTC; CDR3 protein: CASSERGHQETQYF
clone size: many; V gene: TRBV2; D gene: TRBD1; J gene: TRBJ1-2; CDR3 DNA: TGTGCCAGCAGCGCCCGACAGGGGGCCAGCTATGGCTACACCTTC; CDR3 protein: CASSARQGASYGYTF
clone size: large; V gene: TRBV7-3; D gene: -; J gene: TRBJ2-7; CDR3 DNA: TGTGCCAGCAGCTTAAATCAGGGACCCTACGAGCAGTACTTC; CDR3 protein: CASSLNQGPYEQYF
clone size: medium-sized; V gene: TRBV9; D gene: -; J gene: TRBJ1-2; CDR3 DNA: TGTGCCAGCAGCGAGGGGGGAAGCTATGGCTACACCTTC; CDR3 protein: CASSEGGSYGYTF
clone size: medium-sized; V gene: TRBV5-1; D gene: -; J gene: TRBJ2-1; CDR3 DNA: TGCGCCAGCAGCTTGTGGCAGCATGAGCAGTTCTTC; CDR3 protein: CASSLWQHEQFF